A single sample is the source of the 9 T cell receptor beta chains below, sequenced in a study of shared clonotypes between healthy human individuals. TCRdb's copy holds only in-frame clones and misses some; the assay was immunoSEQ multiplex PCR. The sample has over 950,000 clones; about 72% are singletons. Sequencing was done on a sample of memory CD4+ T cells from PBMCs. Subset given: CD45RA-negative fraction. The receptors derive from a man younger than 35 in good health. Some clones in this sample may be carry-over from other donors' samples.

This chain joins TRBV7-8 and TRBJ2-3; no clear D gene. Germline V gene sequence: CDR1 SGHVS, CDR2 FQNEAQ. Trimming cost V 5 bases and J 4 bases, with 13 bases left between them. This CDR3 is 14 amino acids long. This CDR3 is CASSGSRFSDTQYF. CDR3 bases: TGTGCCAGCAGCGGAAGCCGATTTTCAGATACGCAGTATTTT.

The gene calls are TRBV6-1 and TRBJ1-2; D not certain. V dropped 1 base and J dropped 0 bases, with 6 bases sitting between them. Germline V CDR1 and CDR2: MNHNS, SASEGT. This CDR3 has 14 amino acids. The CDR3 here is CASSEGTANYGYTF. The DNA for the CDR3 is TGTGCCAGCAGTGAAGGCACAGCTAACTATGGCTACACCTTC.

The chain links TRBV14 to TRBJ2-4; D is perhaps TRBD1 (6 bases). Germline values: CDR1 SGHDN, CDR2 FVKESK. V lost 2 bases and J lost 10, with 18 bases in between. There are 15 residues in the CDR3. The DNA for the CDR3 is TGTGCCAGCAGCCAACTGGGTCGGACAGCTACTATTCAGTACTTC. Amino acid sequence: CASSQLGRTATIQYF.

This chain uses TRBV10-1 with TRBJ1-3, with D maybe TRBD1 (6 bases). V was trimmed by 6 bases and J by 7 bases, leaving 10 bases between them. Germline V lookup: CDR1 WNHNN, CDR2 SYGVQD (reference sequence). The CDR3 totals 12 residues. CDR3 nucleotide sequence: TGCGCCAGCAGCGCAGGGGCGAACACCATATATTTT. Translating gives CASSAGANTIYF.

V and J are TRBV6-5 and TRBJ1-2; D unclear. Germline V lookup: CDR1 MNHEY, CDR2 SVGAGI. V was cut by 6 bases and J by 0 bases, with 11 bases left in between. This CDR3 region has 14 residues. This CDR3 reads CASSRGFTNYGYTF. CDR3 nucleotide sequence: TGTGCCAGCAGCCGGGGATTTACTAACTATGGCTACACCTTC.

V gene TRBV5-4 combines with J gene TRBJ1-2, with D hard to call. The V gene's germline CDR1 is SGHNT and CDR2 YYREEE (reference sequence). The CDR3 consists of 13 residues. V was trimmed by 6 bases and J by 4 bases, leaving 13 bases between them. CDR3 loop: CASTRTESYGYTF. The CDR3 DNA is TGTGCCAGCACCCGAACCGAGTCCTATGGCTACACCTTC.

Here the CDR3 reads CASSPGTGVSGNTIYF. CDR3 sequence (DNA): TGTGCCAGCAGCCCCGGGACAGGGGTTTCTGGAAACACCATATATTTT. V and J are TRBV7-9 and TRBJ1-3; 10 bases line up with TRBD1. Trimming cost V 5 bases and J 1 base; bases outside gene matches: 5. CDR3 length: 16 residues. Germline V CDR1 and CDR2: SEHNR, FQNEAQ (reference sequence).

The V gene is TRBV19, the J gene TRBJ1-5, with D tentatively TRBD1 (6 bases). This CDR3 is 14 amino acids long. Germline lookup yields CDR1 LNHDA and CDR2 SQIVND (reference sequence). V gave up 7 bases and J gave up 7 bases, with 17 bases separating them. The CDR3 loop reads CASTDNRVAQPQHF. The DNA for the CDR3 is TGTGCCAGTACAGACAACAGGGTCGCCCAGCCCCAGCATTTT.

This chain uses TRBV15 with TRBJ2-1; no reliable D call. Deletions cut 0 bases from V and 6 bases from J, with 3 bases between. The CDR3 extends over 12 amino acids. Germline V gene data show CDR1 as LNHNV and CDR2 as YYDKDF (reference sequence). CDR3 nucleotide sequence: TGTGCCACCAGCAGAGATATCAATGAGCAGTTCTTC. This sequence encodes CATSRDINEQFF.